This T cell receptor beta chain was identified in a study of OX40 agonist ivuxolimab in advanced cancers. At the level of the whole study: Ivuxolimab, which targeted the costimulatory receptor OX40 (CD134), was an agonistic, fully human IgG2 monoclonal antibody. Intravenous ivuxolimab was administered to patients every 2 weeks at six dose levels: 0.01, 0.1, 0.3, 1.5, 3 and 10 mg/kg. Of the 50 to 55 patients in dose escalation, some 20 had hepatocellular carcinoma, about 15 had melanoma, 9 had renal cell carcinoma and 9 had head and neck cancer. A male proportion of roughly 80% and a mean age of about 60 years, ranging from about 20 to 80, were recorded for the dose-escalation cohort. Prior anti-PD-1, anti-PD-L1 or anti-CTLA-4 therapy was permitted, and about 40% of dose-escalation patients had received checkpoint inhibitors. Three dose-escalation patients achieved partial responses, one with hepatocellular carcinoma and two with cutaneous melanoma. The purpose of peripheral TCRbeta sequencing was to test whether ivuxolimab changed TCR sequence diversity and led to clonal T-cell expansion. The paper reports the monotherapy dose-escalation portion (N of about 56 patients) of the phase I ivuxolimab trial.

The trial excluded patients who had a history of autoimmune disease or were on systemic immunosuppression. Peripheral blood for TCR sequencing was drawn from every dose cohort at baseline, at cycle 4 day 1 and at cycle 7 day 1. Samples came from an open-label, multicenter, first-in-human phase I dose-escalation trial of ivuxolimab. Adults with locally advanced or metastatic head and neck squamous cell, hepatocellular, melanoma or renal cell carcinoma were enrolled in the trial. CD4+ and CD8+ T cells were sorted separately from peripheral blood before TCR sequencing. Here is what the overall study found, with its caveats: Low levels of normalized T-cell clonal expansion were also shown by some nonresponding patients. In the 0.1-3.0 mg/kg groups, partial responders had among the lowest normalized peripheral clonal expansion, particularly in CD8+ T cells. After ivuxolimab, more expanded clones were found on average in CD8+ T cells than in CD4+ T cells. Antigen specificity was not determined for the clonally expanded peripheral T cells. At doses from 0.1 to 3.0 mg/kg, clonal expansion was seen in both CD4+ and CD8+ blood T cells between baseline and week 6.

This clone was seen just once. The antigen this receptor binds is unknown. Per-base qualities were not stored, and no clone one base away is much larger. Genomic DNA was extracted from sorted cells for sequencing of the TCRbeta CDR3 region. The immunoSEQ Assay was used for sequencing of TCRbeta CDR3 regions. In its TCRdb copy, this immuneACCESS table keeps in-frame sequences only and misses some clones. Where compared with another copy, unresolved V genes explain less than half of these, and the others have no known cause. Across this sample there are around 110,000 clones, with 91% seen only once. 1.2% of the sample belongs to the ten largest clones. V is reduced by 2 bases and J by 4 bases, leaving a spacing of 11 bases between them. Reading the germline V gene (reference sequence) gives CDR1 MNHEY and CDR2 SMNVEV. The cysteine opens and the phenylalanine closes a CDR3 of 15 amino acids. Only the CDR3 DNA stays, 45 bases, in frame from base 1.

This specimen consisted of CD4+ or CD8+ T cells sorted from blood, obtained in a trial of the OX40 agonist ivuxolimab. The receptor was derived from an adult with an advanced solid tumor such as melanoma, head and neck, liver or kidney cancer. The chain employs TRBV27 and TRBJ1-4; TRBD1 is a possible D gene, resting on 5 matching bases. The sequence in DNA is TGTGCCAGCAGTTTAGGGCAGGGAATTAATGAAAAACTGTTTTTT. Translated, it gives CASSLGQGINEKLFF.